Listed here are 8 T cell receptor beta chains from one sample, sequenced in a study of cytomegalovirus exposure and HLA in healthy donors. 60 Vbeta and 13 Jbeta primers were used in PCR. Only in-frame clones appear in the TCRdb table, and some are missing; sequencing was by immunoSEQ multiplex PCR. This sample has under 150,000 clones, with just over 70% found just once. The material sequenced was PBMCs. The receptors stem from a woman aged 60-70 years in good health and CMV-seropositive.

The chain couples TRBV11-3 to TRBJ2-1; 7 nucleotides line up with TRBD2. V trimming: 1 base; J trimming: 1 base; junction bases outside the gene matches: 1. The CDR3 totals 15 residues. Germline V CDR1 and CDR2: SGHNT, YENEEA. The CDR3, as DNA: TGTGCCAGCAGCTTAGGGGGGGGGTCCTACAATGAGCAGTTCTTC. Its translation is CASSLGGGSYNEQFF. Full variable domain (rest looked up from reference TRBV11-3 and TRBJ2-1): EAGVVQSPRYKIIEKKQPVAFWCNPISGHNTLYWYLQNLGQGPELLIRYENEEAVDDSQLPKDRFSAERLKGVDSTLKIQPAELGDSAVYLCASSLGGGSYNEQFFGPGTRLTVL.

The chain recombines TRBV5-1 with TRBJ2-5, with 10 positions matching TRBD1. TRBJ2-7 explains the end of the DNA better; the J call may be wrong. This CDR3 region has 16 residues. The V gene's germline CDR1 is SGHRS and CDR2 YFSETQ. The CDR3 DNA sequence: TGCGCCAGCAGCGCCCCTACCGGGACAGGGGACGACGAGCAGTACTTC. The encoded protein is CASSAPTGTGDDEQYF.

The chain recombines TRBV27 with TRBJ1-3, with 7 bases lining up with TRBD1. V trimming: 7 bases; J trimming: 0 bases; junction bases outside the gene matches: 9. Germline-derived CDR1 and CDR2 are MNHEY and SMNVEV (reference sequence). This CDR3 region has 16 residues. The CDR3 loop reads CASTQDRPSSGNTIYF. The CDR3 DNA reads as TGTGCCAGCACCCAGGACAGGCCGAGCTCTGGAAACACCATATATTTT.

This clone was detected only a few times. This chain connects TRBV14 to TRBJ1-4, with D maybe TRBD1 (6 bases). Trimming removed 3 bases from V and 1 base from J, with 9 bases in between. This CDR3 has 15 residues. CDR1 is SGHDN, CDR2 FVKESK, per germline. The CDR3 DNA is TGTGCCAGCAGCCAGAACAGGGAAACTAATGAAAAACTGTTTTTT. This codes for CASSQNRETNEKLFF. The full variable domain, with the rest looked up from reference TRBV14 and TRBJ1-4, is EAGVTQFPSHSVIEKGQTVTLRCDPISGHDNLYWYRRVMGKEIKFLLHFVKESKQDESGMPNNRFLAERTGGTYSTLKVQPAELEDSGVYFCASSQNRETNEKLFFGSGTQLSVL.

The chain carries TRBV11-2 and TRBJ1-2; 7 bases fit TRBD1. CDR3 length equals 14 residues. V gave up 4 bases and J gave up 4 bases; unmatched junction bases: 6. CDR1 and CDR2 from the germline V gene are SGHAT and FQNNGV. The CDR3 loop reads CASSSTQGIYGYTF. In DNA form, the CDR3 reads TGTGCCAGCAGCTCGACACAGGGGATCTATGGCTACACCTTC.

The chain couples TRBV9 to TRBJ2-7; 7 positions match TRBD1. V was pared by 3 bases and J by 4 bases, with 10 bases of the junction left unmatched. Per the germline V gene, CDR1 is SGDLS and CDR2 is YYNGEE. CDR3 length: 15 amino acids. For the CDR3, the DNA is TGTGCCAGCAGCGCGACAGGGCTGGCGACTTACGAGCAGTACTTC. Protein sequence: CASSATGLATYEQYF.

V gene TRBV27 combines with J gene TRBJ1-1; no clear D. CDR3 length equals 15 residues. Trimming stripped 2 bases from V and 4 bases from J, with 14 bases between. Germline V gives CDR1 MNHEY, CDR2 SMNVEV (reference sequence). Here the CDR3 DNA reads TGTGCCAGCAGTTTAGCCAGGCCCCCTATCACTGAAGCTTTCTTT. Protein: CASSLARPPITEAFF.

J is TRBJ1-4 and V is TRBV27; weak D call: TRBD1 (5 bases). V was clipped by 7 bases and J by 2 bases, with 14 bases between them. There are 15 residues in the CDR3. The germline V gene has CDR1 MNHEY and CDR2 SMNVEV (reference sequence). The CDR3 protein is CASNIREDTNEKLFF. CDR3 in DNA: TGTGCCAGCAACATCAGGGAGGACACTAATGAAAAACTGTTTTTT.